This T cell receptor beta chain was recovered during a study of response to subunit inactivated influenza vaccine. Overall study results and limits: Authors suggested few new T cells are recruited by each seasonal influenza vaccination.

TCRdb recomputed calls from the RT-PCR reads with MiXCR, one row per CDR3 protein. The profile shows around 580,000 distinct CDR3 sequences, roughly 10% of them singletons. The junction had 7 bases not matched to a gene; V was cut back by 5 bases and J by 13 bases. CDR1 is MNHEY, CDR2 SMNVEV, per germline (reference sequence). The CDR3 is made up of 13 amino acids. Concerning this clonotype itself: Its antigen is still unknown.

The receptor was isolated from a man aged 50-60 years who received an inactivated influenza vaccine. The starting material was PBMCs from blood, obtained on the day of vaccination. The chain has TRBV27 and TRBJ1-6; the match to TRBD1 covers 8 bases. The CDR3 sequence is CASSIGTGAPLHF. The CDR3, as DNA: TGTGCCAGCAGTATCGGGACAGGAGCCCCCCTCCACTTT.